One sample yielded the 30 T cell receptor beta chains listed below, sequenced in a study of cytomegalovirus exposure and HLA in healthy donors. A multiplex PCR was run with 60 Vbeta primers and 13 Jbeta primers. Profiled with immunoSEQ multiplex PCR; TCRdb holds only in-frame clones, not every one. Of about 210,000 clones listed, around 79% are singletons. Sequences were obtained from PBMCs. The receptors were sampled from a male donor in good health and CMV-seronegative.

The gene calls are TRBV19 and TRBJ1-1; D is undetermined. This CDR3 comprises 14 residues. V lost 3 bases to trimming and J lost 1 base, with 9 bases between them. The germline V gene encodes CDR1 LNHDA and CDR2 SQIVND (reference sequence). CDR3 DNA: TGTGCCAGTAGTATTTTATCAGGGAACACTGAAGCTTTCTTT. Amino acids: CASSILSGNTEAFF.

CDR3 sequence (DNA): TGTGCCAGCAGCTTAGTCACAACAGGGACCGAGCAGTACTTC. It yields the protein CASSLVTTGTEQYF. J is TRBJ2-7 and V is TRBV11-2, with a possible D match to TRBD1 (6 bases). The CDR3 loop spans 14 amino acids. Germline V lookup: CDR1 SGHAT, CDR2 FQNNGV. Deletions cut 1 base from V and 6 bases from J, with 13 bases between.

The chain is built from TRBV19 and TRBJ2-1; 9 bases line up with TRBD2. J lost 3 bases, V lost 6 bases, and 9 bases had no gene match. This CDR3 is 16 amino acids long. Per germline, CDR1 LNHDA and CDR2 SQIVND (reference sequence). CDR3 nucleotide sequence: TGTGCCAGTAGCTTCCGAAGCGGGGGGAACTACAATGAGCAGTTCTTC. Protein sequence: CASSFRSGGNYNEQFF. The entire variable domain, with the rest obtained from reference TRBV19 and TRBJ2-1, is as follows: DGGITQSPKYLFRKEGQNVTLSCEQNLNHDAMYWYRQDPGQGLRLIYYSQIVNDFQKGDIAEGYSVSREKKESFPLTVTSAQKNPTAFYLCASSFRSGGNYNEQFFGPGTRLTVL.

A remark on this clone: At one end the junction does not follow the germline gene, possibly because of a read error. This chain joins TRBV7-7 and TRBJ2-5; 11 positions match TRBD2. The germline V gene has CDR1 SSHAT and CDR2 FNYEAQ (reference sequence). There are 15 residues in the CDR3. The CDR3 DNA reads as TGTGCTAGCAGCTTAGCTAGCGGGAGGAGGGAGACCCAGTACTTC. As protein: CASSLASGRRETQYF.

The rearrangement uses TRBV27 and TRBJ2-7, with unresolved D. Germline V gene lookup returns CDR1 MNHEY and CDR2 SMNVEV (reference sequence). The CDR3 spans 12 residues. Trimming removed 2 bases at V and 3 bases at J, with 5 bases between. The CDR3 here is CASSLRGYEQYF. The CDR3 nucleotides read TGTGCCAGCAGTTTAAGAGGCTACGAGCAGTACTTC.

The CDR3 bases are TGTGCCAGTAGTTCCGGGGGAACCCTCATGAACACTGAAGCTTTCTTT. This encodes CASSSGGTLMNTEAFF. The chain recombines TRBV19 with TRBJ1-1; possible D gene TRBD1, 5 bases. Germline V lookup: CDR1 LNHDA, CDR2 SQIVND (reference sequence). V was pared by 5 bases and J by 0 bases, with 16 bases between. The CDR3 contains 16 residues. Variable domain in full (rest from reference TRBV19 and TRBJ1-1): DGGITQSPKYLFRKEGQNVTLSCEQNLNHDAMYWYRQDPGQGLRLIYYSQIVNDFQKGDIAEGYSVSREKKESFPLTVTSAQKNPTAFYLCASSSGGTLMNTEAFFGQGTRLTVV.

This chain connects TRBV5-5 to TRBJ1-2; 10 nucleotides align to TRBD1. The V and J ends lost 5 bases and 4 bases, in that order; junction bases with no gene match: 11. CDR1 and CDR2 from the germline V gene are SGHKS and YYEKEE (reference sequence). This CDR3 spans 16 amino acids. DNA of the CDR3: TGTGCCAGCAGTCCTGTTCCGGGACAGGGGACCTATGGCTACACCTTC. This codes for CASSPVPGQGTYGYTF.

The chain couples TRBV28 to TRBJ1-5; D ambiguous. CDR3 length equals 13 residues. CDR1 is MDHEN, CDR2 SYDVKM, per germline. V shed 11 bases and J shed 7 bases, with 18 bases lying between them. CDR3 in amino acids: CASSPLPHQPQHF. The DNA of the CDR3 is TGTGCCTCCTCCCCCCTACCGCACCAGCCCCAGCATTTT.

The chain carries TRBV5-1 and TRBJ2-1; 11 nucleotides match TRBD2. The V gene's germline CDR1 is SGHRS and CDR2 YFSETQ. After removal of 1 base from V and 8 bases from J, the junction contained 8 bases not matched to a gene. CDR3 length: 16 amino acids. This CDR3 reads CASSLTPTSGVDEQFF. The CDR3 bases are TGCGCCAGCAGCTTGACTCCGACTAGCGGGGTCGATGAGCAGTTCTTC.

The CDR3 nucleotides are TGTGCCAGCAGCTTTCCGGGGGGCCAGGCTTTCTTT. Translation gives CASSFPGGQAFF. The chain links TRBV11-3 to TRBJ1-1; D possibly corresponds to TRBD1 (6 bases). Germline assignment: CDR1 SGHNT and CDR2 YENEEA. The CDR3 runs 12 residues. V was pared by 3 bases and J by 11 bases, with 13 bases between.

The CDR3 DNA reads TGTGCCAGCAGGGGGGACAGGGCCTATAATTCACCCCTCCACTTT. Protein product: CASRGDRAYNSPLHF. The rearrangement uses TRBV2 and TRBJ1-6, with 9 positions matching TRBD1. This CDR3 is 15 amino acids long. Trimming removed 6 bases from V and 2 bases from J; junction bases left unmatched: 2. Germline assignment: CDR1 SNHLY and CDR2 FYNNEI. The variable domain in full, with the rest retrieved from reference TRBV2 and TRBJ1-6, is EPEVTQTPSHQVTQMGQEVILRCVPISNHLYFYWYRQILGQKVEFLVSFYNNEISEKSEIFDDQFSVERPDGSNFTLKIRSTKLEDSAMYFCASRGDRAYNSPLHFGNGTRLTVT.

This clone was counted only a few times. The chain combines TRBV28 with TRBJ1-2; D is unclear. The V and J ends lost 2 bases and 4 bases respectively, with 17 bases between them. The CDR3 is 16 residues long. CDR1 is MDHEN and CDR2 is SYDVKM in the germline V gene. The CDR3 DNA sequence: TGTGCCAGCAGTTTACCCTACCCGACTGCGGCCTATGGCTACACCTTC. Translating it yields CASSLPYPTAAYGYTF.

This sequence joins TRBV28 and TRBJ2-7; tentatively, D is TRBD1 (6 bases). From germline, CDR1 is MDHEN and CDR2 SYDVKM. Trimming took 8 bases from V and 3 from J, leaving 17 bases between them. This CDR3 is 14 amino acids long. The CDR3 DNA is TGTGCCAGCCGCCCGGTGGGACAACACTACGAGCAGTACTTC. It encodes CASRPVGQHYEQYF.

This chain links TRBV5-5 with TRBJ1-2; a possible D gene is TRBD1 (6 bases). V lost 5 bases to trimming and J lost 7 bases, with 15 bases between them. Germline CDR1 SGHKS, CDR2 YYEKEE (reference sequence). This CDR3 has 13 residues. The DNA of the CDR3 is TGTGCCAGCAGGCGCACGGACAGTTTTGGCTACACCTTC. Encoded protein: CASRRTDSFGYTF. The whole variable domain, filled in from reference TRBV5-5 and TRBJ1-2, reads DAGVTQSPTHLIKTRGQQVTLRCSPISGHKSVSWYQQVLGQGPQFIFQYYEKEERGRGNFPDRFSARQFPNYSSELNVNALLLGDSALYLCASRRTDSFGYTFGSGTRLTVV.

The rearrangement joins TRBV2 to TRBJ2-4; TRBD2 matches 9 bases. Germline CDR1 and CDR2: SNHLY and FYNNEI. This CDR3 has 16 amino acids. The J segment lost 1 base and the V segment lost 0 bases, leaving 1 base of the junction unmatched. The DNA of the CDR3 is TGTGCCAGCAGTGAAGCGCGGGGGGGGGCCAAAAACATTCAGTACTTC. This sequence encodes CASSEARGGAKNIQYF. Full variable domain (outside the CDR3, taken from reference TRBV2 and TRBJ2-4): EPEVTQTPSHQVTQMGQEVILRCVPISNHLYFYWYRQILGQKVEFLVSFYNNEISEKSEIFDDQFSVERPDGSNFTLKIRSTKLEDSAMYFCASSEARGGAKNIQYFGAGTRLSVL.

J is TRBJ2-1 and V is TRBV30; TRBD2 might be the D (7 bases). This CDR3 contains 14 residues. Per the germline V gene, CDR1 is GTSNPN and CDR2 is SVGIG (reference sequence). Trimming removed 1 base at V and 6 bases at J, with 13 bases between. CDR3 in amino acids: CAWSARGGSNEQFF. The CDR3 bases are TGTGCCTGGAGTGCTAGGGGGGGGAGCAATGAGCAGTTCTTC.

This chain joins TRBV18 and TRBJ1-1; D remains ambiguous. This CDR3 is 15 amino acids long. Germline loops: CDR1 KGHSH, CDR2 LQKENI. V lost 4 bases, J lost 6 bases, and 18 bases lay in between. The chain's CDR3 is CASSRPPGGSPEAFF. The CDR3 DNA reads TGTGCCAGCTCACGGCCTCCCGGCGGTTCCCCTGAAGCTTTCTTT.

This clone showed up just a few times. The rearrangement links TRBV6-1 to TRBJ1-3; 8 bases are a match to TRBD1. CDR1 and CDR2 from the germline V gene are MNHNS and SASEGT. The CDR3 totals 15 residues. Germline trimming cut 5 bases from V and 0 bases from J; bases unmatched to any gene: 3. The CDR3 sequence: CASSHTGGSGNTIYF. CDR3 in DNA: TGTGCCAGCAGTCACACAGGGGGCTCTGGAAACACCATATATTTT.

The CDR3 nucleotides read TGTGCCAGTAGCGTCGGGTACAATGAGCAGTTCTTC. This codes for CASSVGYNEQFF. The genes are TRBV19 and TRBJ2-1, with D hard to call. Germline V gene sequence: CDR1 LNHDA, CDR2 SQIVND (reference sequence). The CDR3 contains 12 residues. The ends were cut back, 6 bases at V and 4 bases at J, with 7 bases in the middle.

V usage is TRBV6-6 and J usage is TRBJ2-5, with no clear D. V was pared by 4 bases and J by 2 bases, with 5 bases between. Germline V lookup: CDR1 MNHNY, CDR2 SVGAGI (reference sequence). The CDR3 contains 12 residues. The CDR3: CASSFLQETQYF. CDR3 nucleotides: TGTGCCAGCAGTTTCCTACAAGAGACCCAGTACTTC.

A single count supports this clone. This sequence joins TRBV9 and TRBJ1-4, with 11 bases that match TRBD1. Trimming at V came to 3 bases and at J to 5 bases, leaving 3 bases not matched to a gene. Germline CDR1 and CDR2: SGDLS and YYNGEE. The CDR3 contains 15 residues. CDR3 in amino acids: CASSDGTGGNEKLFF. The CDR3 DNA is TGTGCCAGCAGCGACGGGACAGGGGGAAATGAAAAACTGTTTTTT.

The genes are TRBV9 and TRBJ2-7; no definite D call. CDR3 length: 13 residues. V lost 0 bases and J lost 7, with 11 bases in between. From germline, CDR1 is SGDLS and CDR2 YYNGEE. This CDR3 reads CASSVGASEEQYF. The DNA of the CDR3 is TGTGCCAGCAGCGTAGGGGCCTCTGAAGAGCAGTACTTC.

This chain connects TRBV10-1 to TRBJ2-7; 12 positions match TRBD1. Trimming removed 10 bases from V and 8 bases from J; junction bases left unmatched: 6. CDR3 length: 12 residues. Per the germline V gene, CDR1 is WNHNN and CDR2 is SYGVQD (reference sequence). CDR3 nucleotides: TGCGCCAACCGGGACAGGGGGCAAAAGCAGTACTTC. Amino acid sequence: CANRDRGQKQYF.

The chain employs TRBV5-4 and TRBJ2-5; the D is unclear. Trimming removed 0 bases at V and 4 bases at J, with 7 bases between. The germline CDR1 and CDR2 sequences are SGHNT and YYREEE (reference sequence). This CDR3 is 13 amino acids long. CDR3 region: CASSLERGETQYF. The CDR3 nucleotides are TGTGCCAGCAGCTTGGAACGCGGAGAGACCCAGTACTTC.

The rearrangement uses TRBV5-1 and TRBJ2-7, with D perhaps matching TRBD2 (6 bases). From germline, CDR1 is SGHRS and CDR2 YFSETQ. There are 16 residues in the CDR3. V was trimmed by 0 bases and J by 1 base, leaving 14 bases between them. The chain's CDR3 is CASSLAGTSRSYEQYF. For the CDR3, the DNA is TGCGCCAGCAGCTTGGCCGGGACTTCCAGGTCCTACGAGCAGTACTTC.

Of note for this clone: One end of the junction is discordant with germline, which a read error may explain. The chain combines TRBV7-9 with TRBJ1-1, with D perhaps matching TRBD1 (6 bases). CDR1 and CDR2 from the germline V gene are SEHNR and FQNEAQ (reference sequence). CDR3 length: 15 residues. This chain's CDR3 is CSSSSWTDGTTEAFF. CDR3 DNA: TGTTCCAGCAGCTCTTGGACAGACGGCACCACTGAAGCTTTCTTT.

The sample holds a few counts of this clone. The chain employs TRBV7-2 and TRBJ2-3; 8 bases agree with TRBD2. V lost 3 bases, J lost 3 bases, and 5 bases stayed unmatched. CDR1 and CDR2 (germline): SGHTA, FQGNSA. This CDR3 is 15 amino acids long. In DNA, the CDR3 is TGTGCCAGCAGCTTCAGCGGGGGCCGAACAGATACGCAGTATTTT. It is translated as CASSFSGGRTDTQYF.

The chain combines TRBV30 with TRBJ2-5; 7 bases are a match to TRBD2. This CDR3 region has 15 residues. V lost 3 bases to trimming and J lost 5 bases; unmatched junction nucleotides: 12. Germline CDR1 reads GTSNPN; CDR2 reads SVGIG (reference sequence). The CDR3 loop is CAWSPRGGGGETQYF. CDR3 bases: TGTGCCTGGAGCCCGCGCGGGGGTGGGGGGGAGACCCAGTACTTC.

The chain carries TRBV4-2 and TRBJ2-3, with D perhaps matching TRBD2 (6 bases). V was pared by 0 bases and J by 1 base, with 11 bases between. The CDR3 extends over 16 amino acids. Germline lookup yields CDR1 LGHNA and CDR2 YNFKEQ. The CDR3 bases are TGTGCCAGCAGCCAAGATCAGGGACTCGGCACAGATACGCAGTATTTT. It encodes CASSQDQGLGTDTQYF.

This chain connects TRBV7-3 to TRBJ2-3; 7 positions match TRBD2. The CDR3 has 15 amino acids. CDR1 SGHTA and CDR2 FQGTGA come from the germline V gene. The V and J ends lost 1 base and 1 base, in that order; junction bases with no gene match: 2. CDR3 amino acids: CASSLMAGGTDTQYF. The CDR3 DNA is TGTGCCAGCAGCTTAATGGCGGGGGGCACAGATACGCAGTATTTT.